This record concerns one T cell receptor (beta chain) sequence. The data belong to a study of blood T cell repertoires in COVID-19. The repertoire was sequenced with immunoSEQ multiplex PCR; TCRdb's copy has only in-frame clones and lacks some. This repertoire shows tens of thousands of clones, 86% found once; its top ten account for around 5%. J lost 6 bases, V lost 4 bases, and 11 bases had no gene match. Germline V gene sequence: CDR1 MNHEY, CDR2 SVGAGI. The CDR3 consists of 16 residues. Sequencing was done on a sample of peripheral blood. J is TRBJ2-3 and V is TRBV6-5; TRBD2 agrees at 9 bases. The sequence came from a man aged 35 to 55 with active COVID-19. CDR3 sequence: CASSSFAGGPRDTQYF. DNA for the CDR3: TGTGCCAGCAGTTCCTTCGCGGGAGGGCCGCGTGATACGCAGTATTTT.